These 5 T cell receptor beta chains were all obtained from the same sample, sequenced in a study of CD8 T cells in ankylosing spondylitis (dated by TCRdb to between 2016 and 2019). Antigen specificity for these receptors is unknown. What the study reported, not specific to this receptor: Blood from ankylosing spondylitis patients appeared to be characterized by a TCR beta motif composed of eight highly homologous amino acid variants.

The library came from 5' RACE. For sequencing, an Illumina HiSeq 2500 was employed. TCRdb redid the processing of the public reads, applying fastp at Q25 and MiXCR, and retained in-frame beta chains. Every entry covers one CDR3 protein and lists the most common genes and DNA from its rows. For this sample the table gives over 600,000 distinct CDR3 sequences, of which 15% to 20% were detected only once. The top ten hold around 19% of the sample. Source material: blood, either unsorted or a sorted T cell fraction (not recorded which). These receptor sequences come from a male donor with ankylosing spondylitis.

This clonotype was counted a few times. The rearrangement uses TRBV7-8 and TRBJ2-7; D is unresolved. This CDR3 region has 14 residues. The germline V gene encodes CDR1 SGHVS and CDR2 FQNEAQ. Trimming took 3 bases from V and 3 from J, leaving 12 bases between them. DNA of the CDR3: TGTGCCAGCAGCTTGGATACTTGGGGCTACGAGCAGTACTTC. Amino acid sequence: CASSLDTWGYEQYF.

J is TRBJ2-1 and V is TRBV10-2; 8 positions agree with TRBD2. Germline V gives CDR1 WSHSY, CDR2 SAAADI. Trimming cost V 5 bases and J 7 bases; bases outside gene matches: 7. The CDR3 totals 14 residues. CDR3 sequence (DNA): TGCGCCAGCAGTACGGCGGGGGGCCTGAATGAGCAGTTCTTC. It codes for CASSTAGGLNEQFF.

This clonotype was seen ten or more times. V usage is TRBV7-3 and J usage is TRBJ2-5; 8 bases align to TRBD2. The length of the CDR3 is 15 residues. Germline values: CDR1 SGHTA, CDR2 FQGTGA. With 3 bases clipped from V and 6 bases from J, the junction kept 9 bases outside the gene matches. CDR3 bases: TGTGCCAGCAGCTTGAGTGGGACTAGGCCTCAGACCCAGTACTTC. It specifies CASSLSGTRPQTQYF.

In DNA form, the CDR3 reads TGCAGTGCCAGAAGCCCCACTAGCGGGAGGGATACGCAGTATTTT. Protein product: CSARSPTSGRDTQYF. The chain joins TRBV20-1 to TRBJ2-3; TRBD2 agrees at 12 bases. The CDR3 totals 15 residues. Trimming cost V 6 bases and J 6 bases; bases outside gene matches: 10. The V gene's germline CDR1 is DFQATT and CDR2 SNEGSKA (reference sequence).

This clonotype has a handful of counts. The rearrangement links TRBV9 to TRBJ2-3; D may correspond to TRBD1 or TRBD2 (5 bases each). The V end lost 1 base, the J end lost 5 bases, and 8 bases lay between the germline ends. This CDR3 has 13 amino acids. Looked up from germline, CDR1 is SGDLS and CDR2 is YYNGEE. CDR3 nucleotides: TGTGCCAGCAGCGTACTGGGGGAAGATACGCAGTATTTT. Residues: CASSVLGEDTQYF.